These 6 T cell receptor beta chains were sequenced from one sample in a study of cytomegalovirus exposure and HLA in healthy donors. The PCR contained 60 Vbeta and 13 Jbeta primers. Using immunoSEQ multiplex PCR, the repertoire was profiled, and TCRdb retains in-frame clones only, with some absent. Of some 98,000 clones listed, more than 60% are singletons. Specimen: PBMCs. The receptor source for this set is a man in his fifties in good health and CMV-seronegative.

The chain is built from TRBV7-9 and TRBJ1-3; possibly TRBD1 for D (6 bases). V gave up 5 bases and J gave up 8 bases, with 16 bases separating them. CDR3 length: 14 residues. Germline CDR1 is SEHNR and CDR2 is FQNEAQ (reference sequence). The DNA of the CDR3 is TGTGCCAGCAGCCCCACAGGCAGGGGAGACACCATATATTTT. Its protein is CASSPTGRGDTIYF.

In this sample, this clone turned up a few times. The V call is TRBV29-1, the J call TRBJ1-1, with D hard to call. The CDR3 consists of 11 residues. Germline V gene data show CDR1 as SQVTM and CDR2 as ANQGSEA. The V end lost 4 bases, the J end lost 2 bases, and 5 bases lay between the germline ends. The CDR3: CSVVFNTEAFF. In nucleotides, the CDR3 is TGCAGCGTTGTATTTAACACTGAAGCTTTCTTT.

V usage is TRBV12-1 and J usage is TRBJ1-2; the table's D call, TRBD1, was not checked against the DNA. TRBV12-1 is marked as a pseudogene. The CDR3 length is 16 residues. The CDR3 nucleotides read TGTGCCAGCAGCCCTGCCGACAGACAACGATTGTATGGCTACACCTTC. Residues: CASSPADRQRLYGYTF.

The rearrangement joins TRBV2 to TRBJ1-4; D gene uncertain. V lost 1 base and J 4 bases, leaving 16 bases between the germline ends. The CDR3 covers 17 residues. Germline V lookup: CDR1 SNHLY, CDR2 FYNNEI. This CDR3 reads CASSEEGVRRVNEKLFF. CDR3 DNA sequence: TGTGCCAGCAGTGAAGAAGGAGTCAGAAGAGTTAATGAAAAACTGTTTTTT.

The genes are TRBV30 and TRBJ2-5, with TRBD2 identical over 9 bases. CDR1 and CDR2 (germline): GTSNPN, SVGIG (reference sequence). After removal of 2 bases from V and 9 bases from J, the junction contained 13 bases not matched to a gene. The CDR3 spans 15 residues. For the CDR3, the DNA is TGTGCCTGGAGTCCCCCCCTAGCGGGGCGGCGGGCCCAGTACTTC. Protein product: CAWSPPLAGRRAQYF.

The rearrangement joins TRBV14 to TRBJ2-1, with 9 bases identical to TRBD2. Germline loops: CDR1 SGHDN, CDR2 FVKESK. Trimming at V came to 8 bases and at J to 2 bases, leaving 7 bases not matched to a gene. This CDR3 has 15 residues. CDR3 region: CASARSGGTYNEQFF. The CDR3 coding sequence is TGTGCCAGCGCGAGGAGCGGGGGGACCTACAATGAGCAGTTCTTC.